Detailed here is one TCR beta chain. Its antigen is undetermined. CDR1 is SNHLY, CDR2 FYNNEI, per germline. This CDR3 contains 16 residues. The V segment lost 5 bases and the J segment 9 bases; nucleotides outside the gene matches: 13. The data originate from a study of cytomegalovirus exposure and HLA in healthy donors. Study results and caveats: Researchers catalogued under 200 TCR beta chains as cytomegalovirus-associated. A later analysis appeared to link common viral pathogens to several of the most significant clusters. Indistinguishable V segments such as TRBV6-2 and TRBV6-3 were excluded.

Amplification used 60 Vbeta primers and 13 Jbeta primers. Original handling: About 9.9 million shared chains were among tens of millions of unique TCR beta chains counted in a later analysis. Using immunoSEQ multiplex PCR, the repertoire was profiled, and TCRdb retains in-frame clones only, with some absent. That table supplies the V and J calls and clone size; D and trimming were determined from the DNA. Of a few hundred thousand clones detected, approximately 80% appear once; the ten largest clones hold approximately 0.3%. This TCR was sampled from a girl aged 2 to 10 in good health and CMV-seronegative. The sequenced sample was PBMCs. V is TRBV2 and J is TRBJ1-4, with TRBD1 identical over 9 bases. CDR3: CASSPPPGQGIQKLFF. The CDR3 nucleotides are TGTGCCAGCAGTCCTCCCCCGGGACAGGGTATTCAAAAACTGTTTTTT.